This TCR beta chain appears in the sequencing data of a study of blood T cell repertoires in COVID-19 (dated by TCRdb to between 2020 and 2021). Study-wide context: Samples from collaborators originated in the United States, Italy and Spain and spanned both the acute and convalescent phases of COVID-19. HLA class I and class II types, where available, came from metadata supplied by the sample provider rather than from assay-based typing. Samples were obtained from the ongoing ImmuneRACE study (first 160 participants) and from some 1,200 subjects provided by 6 global collaborators. Deeply sampled blood TCRbeta repertoires from subjects exposed to, actively infected with, or recovered from COVID-19 were included in the dataset. The repertoires were made available in a free public database intended to serve as a resource for research on the immune response to SARS-CoV-2. Nearly every sample came with metadata listing a de-identified subject ID, COVID-19 status, age in years and sex. The prospective study material was composed of cDNA or gDNA derived from T cells, B-cell-depleted T cells, or PBMCs. What the study reported, not specific to this receptor: How much clinical and demographic metadata was included differed by source and by participant, and the metadata was provided uncurated.

Clipping removes 10 bases from V and 3 bases from J, with 6 as the unmatched junction base count. The CDR3 holds 14 amino acids from the cysteine to the phenylalanine. The only DNA kept is the CDR3, 42 bases in frame from the first base. The germline V gene encodes CDR1 MNHEY and CDR2 SVGAGI. Of note for this clone: What this receptor recognizes is not known. Base-call qualities are not available, and no considerably larger clone is one nucleotide away.

The immunoSEQ Assay, a bias-controlled multiplex PCR, was used to amplify TCRbeta CDR3 regions from genomic DNA. As for how the authors treated the data: The number of nucleated cells in each sample was estimated from the amplification of reference gene primers within the assay. To quantify the absolute abundance of each unique TCRbeta CDR3 rearrangement, sequence reads were collapsed and filtered. For each sample, productive Simpson clonality was calculated as the square root of Simpson's diversity index over productive rearrangements. Held by TCRdb, this immuneACCESS table contains in-frame sequences only and omits some clones. Under half of the omission traces to an unresolved V gene where checked; the cause of the rest is unknown. V and J calls and clone size follow that table, whereas D and trimming were derived from the DNA. This sample has 150,000 to 200,000 clones in its table, and around 88% of those were observed once. The ten largest account for about 5% of the sample.

Collaborating institutions collected whole blood in K2EDTA tubes following their own protocols. For TCRbeta analysis, collaborators shipped samples as frozen whole blood, isolated PBMCs, or DNA extracted from either of those sample types. The sequenced sample consisted of peripheral blood. The sequence derives from a human donor in a cohort sampled during active COVID-19. The rearrangement joined TRBV6-5 to TRBJ2-7, and 13 junction bases match TRBD2. This receptor has the CDR3 CATKLAGGYYEQYF. The bases are TGTGCCACGAAACTAGCGGGGGGGTACTACGAGCAGTACTTC.